What follows is one T cell receptor beta chain and its context. Its antigen is as yet unknown. The sample comes from a study of cytomegalovirus exposure and HLA in healthy donors. General study findings and limits: A later analysis reported that several of the most significant clusters appeared to be linked to common viral pathogens, among them Epstein-Barr virus. Associated with cytomegalovirus, according to the listing, were 170 or so TCR beta chains.

Whereas donors were nominally healthy upon sampling, unrecorded immune exposures were probable. PCR amplification relied on 60 Vbeta primers (plus 13 Jbeta primers). The table came from immunoSEQ multiplex PCR; TCRdb's copy has only in-frame clones and leaves some out. In the table there are some 150,000 clones, around four fifths of which are singletons. CDR3 length: 16 residues. The germline V and J ends were trimmed by 5 bases and 5 bases, with 21 bases remaining between them. Germline CDR1 is SEHNR and CDR2 is FQNEAQ (reference sequence). This clonotype originated in a woman aged 45-65 years in good health and CMV-seropositive. The chain employs TRBV7-9 and TRBJ2-5; D is undetermined. Sequences were obtained from PBMCs. The CDR3 spells CASSPILGIAGETQYF. In DNA, the CDR3 is TGTGCCAGCAGCCCCATCTTGGGCATCGCTGGGGAGACCCAGTACTTC.